What follows are 19 T cell receptor beta chains derived from one specimen sequenced in a study of monozygotic twins with inflammatory bowel disease. TCRdb re-called the 5' RACE reads and shows each CDR3 protein once, DNA omitted. The repertoire table contains about 300,000 distinct CDR3 sequences. Sequenced input: blood. Every receptor here comes from a human donor with ulcerative colitis or Crohn's disease, or a healthy co-twin of an affected twin (not recorded which).

Here the CDR3 reads CASSYSWGQNSPLHF. This chain links TRBV6-5 with TRBJ1-6; TCRdb's D call of TRBD1 is untestable without DNA. The CDR3 runs 15 residues. Germline CDR1 is MNHEY and CDR2 is SVGAGI.

The chain has TRBV5-1 and TRBJ2-5; TCRdb names TRBD1, which stays unverified in the absence of DNA. The germline V gene encodes CDR1 SGHRS and CDR2 YFSETQ. This CDR3 has 15 residues. The CDR3 protein is CASSPYPGQEETQYF.

The V gene is TRBV7-2, the J gene TRBJ2-5; the TRBD1 assignment by TCRdb is unverifiable without DNA. This CDR3 region has 15 residues. In germline, CDR1 is SGHTA, CDR2 FQGNSA. CDR3 sequence reads: CASSDPRAGQETQYF.

V gene TRBV20-1 combines with J gene TRBJ1-2. Germline V lookup: CDR1 DFQATT, CDR2 SNEGSKA (reference sequence). The CDR3 loop spans 14 amino acids. The CDR3 loop reads CSAKTPLANYGYTF.

This chain connects TRBV20-1 to TRBJ2-6; the TCRdb call, TRBD1, lacks DNA for checking. The germline V gene encodes CDR1 DFQATT and CDR2 SNEGSKA (reference sequence). This CDR3 is 16 amino acids long. The CDR3 reads CSARSPGGARANVLTF.

The chain is built from TRBV6-5 and TRBJ2-7; the D call from TCRdb, TRBD2, cannot be confirmed without DNA. Per germline, CDR1 MNHEY and CDR2 SVGAGI. The CDR3 has 14 amino acids. CDR3 residues: CASSWDSPSYEQYF.

This chain links TRBV10-3 with TRBJ2-2; TCRdb selects TRBD1, and the lack of DNA leaves this call unchecked. Germline V gives CDR1 ENHRY, CDR2 SYGVKD. The CDR3 extends over 18 amino acids. The CDR3 is CAISESGRGLANTGELFF.

The genes are TRBV9 and TRBJ2-1. Germline V gene data show CDR1 as SGDLS and CDR2 as YYNGEE. The CDR3 is made up of 15 amino acids. The CDR3: CASSVAHGSYNEQFF.

The rearrangement uses TRBV4-3 and TRBJ2-1. The CDR3 runs 15 residues. The germline V gene has CDR1 LGHNA and CDR2 YSLEER. The CDR3 here is CASSQIGRGRNEQFF.

V usage is TRBV6-1 and J usage is TRBJ1-2. Germline V gene data show CDR1 as MNHNS and CDR2 as SASEGT. There are 14 residues in the CDR3. CDR3 loop: CASSTGQSGGGYTF.

The chain is built from TRBV28 and TRBJ2-7; the TRBD1 assignment by TCRdb is unverifiable without DNA. CDR3 length: 16 amino acids. From germline, CDR1 is MDHEN and CDR2 SYDVKM. The CDR3 here is CASSLVSSGQSYEQYF.

The chain combines TRBV6-5 with TRBJ2-3. The CDR3 covers 15 residues. Germline V gene lookup returns CDR1 MNHEY and CDR2 SVGAGI. CDR3 region: CASSYRRSCTDTQYF.

The chain carries TRBV14 and TRBJ1-1; TCRdb selects TRBD1, and the lack of DNA leaves this call unchecked. The CDR3 length is 15 residues. CDR1 SGHDN and CDR2 FVKESK come from the germline V gene. CDR3 protein: CASSRRQQRDAEAFF.

The V and J genes are TRBV7-3 and TRBJ2-3; the D gene TCRdb calls, TRBD2, cannot be checked with no DNA. Germline assignment: CDR1 SGHTA and CDR2 FQGTGA. This CDR3 is 15 amino acids long. CDR3: CASSFSSGSTDTQYF. Variable domain in full (rest from reference TRBV7-3 and TRBJ2-3): GAGVSQTPSNKVTEKGKYVELRCDPISGHTALYWYRQSLGQGPEFLIYFQGTGAADDSGLPNDRFFAVRPEGSVSTLKIQRTERGDSAVYLCASSFSSGSTDTQYFGPGTRLTVL.

This sequence joins TRBV29-1 and TRBJ2-5. The CDR3 is 13 amino acids. In germline, CDR1 is SQVTM, CDR2 ANQGSEA. The CDR3 spells CSVVTISQETQYF.

This chain links TRBV5-6 with TRBJ1-4. CDR1 and CDR2 from the germline V gene are SGHDT and YYEEEE. The CDR3 loop spans 14 amino acids. CDR3 loop: CASSFRTPNEKLFF.

The J gene is TRBJ2-4, the V gene TRBV2; TCRdb lists TRBD1, though no DNA is available to test this call. This CDR3 has 14 amino acids. Germline assignment: CDR1 SNHLY and CDR2 FYNNEI. This chain's CDR3 is CASTDRPSKNIQYF.

The chain has TRBV5-1 and TRBJ1-4. In germline, CDR1 is SGHRS, CDR2 YFSETQ. The CDR3 runs 13 residues. The CDR3 spells CASSLQENEKLFF.

V usage is TRBV25-1 and J usage is TRBJ2-7; no DNA is available, so the TRBD1 call from TCRdb remains unchecked. The CDR3 runs to 16 residues. Germline V gene sequence: CDR1 MGHDK, CDR2 SYGVNS. This chain's CDR3 is CASSEVGTGVAYEQYF.